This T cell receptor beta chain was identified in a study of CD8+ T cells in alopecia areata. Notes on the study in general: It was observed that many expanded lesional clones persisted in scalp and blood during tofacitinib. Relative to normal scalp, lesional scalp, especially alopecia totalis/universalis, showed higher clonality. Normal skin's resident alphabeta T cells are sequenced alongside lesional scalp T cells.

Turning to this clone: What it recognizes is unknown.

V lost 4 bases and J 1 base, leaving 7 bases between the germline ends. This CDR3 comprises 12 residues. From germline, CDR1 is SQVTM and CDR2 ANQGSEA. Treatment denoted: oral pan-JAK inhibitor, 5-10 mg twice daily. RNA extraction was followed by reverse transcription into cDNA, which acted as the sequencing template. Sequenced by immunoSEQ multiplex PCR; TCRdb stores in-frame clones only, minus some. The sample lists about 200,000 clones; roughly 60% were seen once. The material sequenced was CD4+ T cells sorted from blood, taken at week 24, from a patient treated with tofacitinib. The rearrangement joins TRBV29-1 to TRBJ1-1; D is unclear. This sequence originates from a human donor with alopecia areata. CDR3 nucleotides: TGCAGCGTTGCGATGGGGAACACTGAAGCTTTCTTT. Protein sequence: CSVAMGNTEAFF.